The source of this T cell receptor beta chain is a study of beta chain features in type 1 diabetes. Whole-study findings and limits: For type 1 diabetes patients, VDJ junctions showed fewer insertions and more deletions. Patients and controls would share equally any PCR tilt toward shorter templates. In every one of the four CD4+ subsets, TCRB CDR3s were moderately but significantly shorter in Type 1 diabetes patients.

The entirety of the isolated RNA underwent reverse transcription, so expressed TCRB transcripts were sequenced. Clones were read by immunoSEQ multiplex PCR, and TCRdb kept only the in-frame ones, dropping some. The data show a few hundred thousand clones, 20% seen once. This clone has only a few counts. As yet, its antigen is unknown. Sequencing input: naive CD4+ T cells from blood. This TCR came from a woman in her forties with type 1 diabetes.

The CDR3 DNA reads TGTGCCAGCAGTGTGCAGGGGGGTGAGCAGTACTTC. Encoded protein: CASSVQGGEQYF. This chain links TRBV2 with TRBJ2-7, with TRBD1 as a possible D gene (7 bases). The germline V and J ends were trimmed by 4 bases and 7 bases, with 11 bases remaining between them. Germline V lookup: CDR1 SNHLY, CDR2 FYNNEI. This CDR3 contains 12 residues.